A single sample is the source of the 11 T cell receptor beta chains below, sequenced in a study of human T cells and chemical hapten exposure (dated by TCRdb to the early 2020s). Taken with the paper, the label for time point translates to: patch test 1, 2 weeks after DPC sensitization. What the treatment or condition label conveys for this sample: therapeutic diphenylcyclopropenone sensitization with weekly scalp DPC. The library was built by means of RACE. Sequencing took place on a NextSeq 500. Through fastp at Q25 and MiXCR, TCRdb rebuilt clones from the public reads, retaining in-frame beta chains. Rows are combined by CDR3 protein, so each entry shows the most common genes and DNA. In all, the sample holds around 100,000 distinct CDR3 sequences, and about 11% of those were seen once. The ten most abundant clones make up 3% to 4.5% of the sample. Sequenced here: whole blood, sampled in connection with sensitization to the hapten diphenylcyclopropenone (DPC). These receptors all come from a woman in her thirties or forties with alopecia areata. Some clones in this sample may be carry-over from other donors' samples.

This sequence joins TRBV4-3 and TRBJ2-5, with D possibly matching TRBD2 (6 bases). V lost 5 bases and J lost 1, with 14 bases in between. The germline CDR1 and CDR2 sequences are LGHNA and YSLEER. CDR3 length: 15 amino acids. The CDR3 region is CASSWGDAPQETQYF. CDR3 coding DNA: TGCGCCAGCAGCTGGGGGGATGCGCCCCAAGAGACCCAGTACTTC.

This clonotype was recorded many times. This chain uses TRBV3-1 with TRBJ2-3, with TRBD2 identical over 8 bases. The CDR3 is 17 residues long. Germline trimming cut 1 base from V and 3 bases from J; bases unmatched to any gene: 9. Germline V lookup: CDR1 LGHDT, CDR2 YNNKEL (reference sequence). The chain's CDR3 is CASSQVGSGSATDTQYF. The CDR3 DNA reads as TGTGCCAGCAGCCAAGTTGGCAGCGGGAGTGCTACAGATACGCAGTATTTT.

V usage is TRBV9 and J usage is TRBJ2-2; the D is unclear. CDR3 size: 15 residues. V dropped 2 bases and J dropped 4 bases, with 12 bases sitting between them. Germline V gives CDR1 SGDLS, CDR2 YYNGEE. The CDR3 loop is CASSVSGLGTGELFF. CDR3 nucleotides: TGTGCCAGCAGCGTTTCCGGGCTGGGCACCGGGGAGCTGTTTTTT.

This clonotype was detected many times. The chain is built from TRBV5-1 and TRBJ2-3; no firm D call. The CDR3 loop spans 14 amino acids. Germline assignment: CDR1 SGHRS and CDR2 YFSETQ. The V end was cut by 2 bases, the J end by 3 bases, with 10 bases between. DNA of the CDR3: TGCGCCAGCAGCTTATCAGTAGCAACAGATACGCAGTATTTT. Residues: CASSLSVATDTQYF.

The CDR3 bases are TGTGCCAGCAGCTTGCCGGGACAGGAAGCTTTCTTT. Protein: CASSLPGQEAFF. V and J are TRBV7-2 and TRBJ1-1; 7 bases are shared with TRBD1. This CDR3 comprises 12 residues. Germline V gives CDR1 SGHTA, CDR2 FQGNSA. The V gene end was trimmed by 3 bases and the J gene end by 8 bases; junction bases not matched to a gene: 3.

CDR3 in amino acids: CASSRISGSPQETQYF. The CDR3 DNA follows: TGTGCCAGCAGCCGAATTAGCGGGAGCCCCCAAGAGACCCAGTACTTC. The rearrangement links TRBV7-8 to TRBJ2-5; 9 bases agree with TRBD2. The CDR3 extends over 16 amino acids. The V segment lost 5 bases and the J segment 1 base; nucleotides outside the gene matches: 8. Germline CDR1 reads SGHVS; CDR2 reads FQNEAQ. The full variable domain, completed using reference TRBV7-8 and TRBJ2-5, is GAGVSQSPRYKVAKRGQDVALRCDPISGHVSLFWYQQALGQGPEFLTYFQNEAQLDKSGLPSDRFFAERPEGSVSTLKIQRTQQEDSAVYLCASSRISGSPQETQYFGPGTRLLVL.

This clonotype was picked up many times. V is TRBV9 and J is TRBJ2-4, with 10 positions matching TRBD2. CDR1 and CDR2 from the germline V gene are SGDLS and YYNGEE. The ends lost 4 bases at V and 7 bases at J; junction bases unmatched: 11. This CDR3 is 16 amino acids long. CDR3 residues: CASSSSGGSLNNIQYF. The DNA of the CDR3 is TGTGCCAGCAGCTCTAGCGGGGGTTCACTCAATAACATTCAGTACTTC. The variable domain in full, with the rest retrieved from reference TRBV9 and TRBJ2-4, is DSGVTQTPKHLITATGQRVTLRCSPRSGDLSVYWYQQSLDQGLQFLIQYYNGEERAKGNILERFSAQQFPDLHSELNLSSLELGDSALYFCASSSSGGSLNNIQYFGAGTRLSVL.

This clonotype was counted ten times or more. The CDR3 here is CSVEGERTGNTIYF. The CDR3 nucleotides are TGCAGCGTTGAGGGCGAGCGGACTGGAAACACCATATATTTT. The chain recombines TRBV29-1 with TRBJ1-3; D gene uncertain. Germline assignment: CDR1 SQVTM and CDR2 ANQGSEA. The CDR3 consists of 14 residues. The V and J ends lost 3 bases and 2 bases respectively, with 11 bases between them.

This clonotype was seen at least ten times. The CDR3 sequence: CATSDRTSGSRYNEQFF. The DNA for the CDR3 is TGTGCCACCAGTGATCGGACTAGCGGGAGCCGCTACAATGAGCAGTTCTTC. The rearrangement joins TRBV24-1 to TRBJ2-1, with TRBD2 matching over 13 bases. This CDR3 has 17 residues. Germline trimming cut 3 bases from V and 3 bases from J; bases unmatched to any gene: 4. From germline, CDR1 is KGHDR and CDR2 SFDVKD.

This clonotype was observed a handful of times. A much larger clone lies one base from this, so it may be a read error. The V gene is TRBV6-4, the J gene TRBJ2-3; 9 positions agree with TRBD2. Germline V CDR1 and CDR2: MRHNA, SNTAGT. CDR3 length: 16 residues. The CDR3: CANSDSIAGVADTQYF. CDR3 nucleotide sequence: TGTGCCAACAGTGACTCAATAGCGGGGGTAGCGGATACGCAGTATTTT.

This clonotype occurred a few times. V is TRBV7-9 and J is TRBJ1-1; TRBD1 is a possible D gene (5 bases). This CDR3 contains 15 residues. CDR1 is SEHNR, CDR2 FQNEAQ, per germline (reference sequence). V lost 4 bases to trimming and J lost 4 bases, with 16 bases between them. CDR3 region: CASSSGLRGGTEAFF. The CDR3 DNA follows: TGTGCCAGCAGCTCCGGCCTGAGGGGCGGCACTGAAGCTTTCTTT.